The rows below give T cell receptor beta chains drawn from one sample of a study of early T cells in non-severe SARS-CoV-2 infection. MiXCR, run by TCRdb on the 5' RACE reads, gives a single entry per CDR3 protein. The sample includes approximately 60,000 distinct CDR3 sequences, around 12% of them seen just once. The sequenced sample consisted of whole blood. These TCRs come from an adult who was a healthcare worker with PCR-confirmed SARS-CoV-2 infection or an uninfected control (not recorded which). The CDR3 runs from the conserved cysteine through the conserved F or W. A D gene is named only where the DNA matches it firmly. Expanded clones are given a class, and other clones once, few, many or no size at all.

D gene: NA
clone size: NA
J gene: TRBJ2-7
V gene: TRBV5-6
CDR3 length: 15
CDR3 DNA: TGTGCCAGCAGCCTGGGGGCCCGTGGACTCTACGAGCTGTACTTC
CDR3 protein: CASSLGARGLYELYF

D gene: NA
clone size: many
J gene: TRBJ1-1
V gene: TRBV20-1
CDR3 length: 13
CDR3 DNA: TGCAGTGCTAACCTAGGCCTAAACACTGAAGCTTTCTTT
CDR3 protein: CSANLGLNTEAFF

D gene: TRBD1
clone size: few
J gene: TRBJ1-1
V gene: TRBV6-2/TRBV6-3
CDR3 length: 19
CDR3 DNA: TGTGCCAGCAGGCACCCGCTGGCGGCCTACACCGGGACAGGGGAAGAAGCTTTCTTT
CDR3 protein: CASRHPLAAYTGTGEEAFF

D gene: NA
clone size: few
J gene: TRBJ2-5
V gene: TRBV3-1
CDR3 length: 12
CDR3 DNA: TGTGCCAGCAGTCCGACCGAAGAGACCCAGTACTTC
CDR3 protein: CASSPTEETQYF

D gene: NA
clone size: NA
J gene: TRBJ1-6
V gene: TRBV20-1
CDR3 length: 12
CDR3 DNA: TGCGCTACGGACGGGGACAATTCACCCCTCCACTTT
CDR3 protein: CATDGDNSPLHF

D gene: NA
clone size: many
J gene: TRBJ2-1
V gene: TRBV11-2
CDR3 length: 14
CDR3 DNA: TGTGCCAGCAGCCCTCGTGGCAGCCACAATGAGCAGTTCTTC
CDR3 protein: CASSPRGSHNEQFF

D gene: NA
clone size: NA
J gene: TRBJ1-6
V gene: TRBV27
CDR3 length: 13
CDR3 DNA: TGTGCCAGCAGCTTCCAGACAGGTTCACCCCTCCACTTT
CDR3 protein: CASSFQTGSPLHF

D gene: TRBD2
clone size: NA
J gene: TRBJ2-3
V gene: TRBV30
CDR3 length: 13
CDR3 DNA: TGTGCCGGGTCTAGCGGGGGGGAAAATACGCAGTATTTT
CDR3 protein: CAGSSGGENTQYF

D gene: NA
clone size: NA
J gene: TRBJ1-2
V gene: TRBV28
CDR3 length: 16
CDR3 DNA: TGTGCCAGCAGTTTTTTCCCCCTAAACACGGTTTCTGGCTACACCTTC
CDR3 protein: CASSFFPLNTVSGYTF

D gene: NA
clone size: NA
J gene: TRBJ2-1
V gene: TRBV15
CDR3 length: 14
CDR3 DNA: TGTGCCACCAGCAGAGATCAGGGGGGCGATGAGCAGTTCTTC
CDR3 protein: CATSRDQGGDEQFF

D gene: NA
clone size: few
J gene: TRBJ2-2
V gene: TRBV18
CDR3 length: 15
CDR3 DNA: TGTGCCAGCTCGGAGGGGGGGCCGAACACCGGGGAGCTGTTTTTT
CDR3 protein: CASSEGGPNTGELFF

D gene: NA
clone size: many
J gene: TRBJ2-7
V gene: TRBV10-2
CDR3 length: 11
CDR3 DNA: TGCGCCAGCAGTGTGGGGTACGAGCAGTACTTC
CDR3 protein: CASSVGYEQYF

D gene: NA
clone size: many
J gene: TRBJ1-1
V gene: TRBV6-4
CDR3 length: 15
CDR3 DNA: TGTGCCAGCAGTGACAGGCGTCTCCGGGACACTGAAGCTTTCTTT
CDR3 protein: CASSDRRLRDTEAFF

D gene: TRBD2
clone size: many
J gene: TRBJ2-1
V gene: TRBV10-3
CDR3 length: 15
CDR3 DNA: TGTGCCATCAGTGAGTCGGCGGGGGGGCGGAATGAGCAGTTCTTC
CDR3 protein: CAISESAGGRNEQFF

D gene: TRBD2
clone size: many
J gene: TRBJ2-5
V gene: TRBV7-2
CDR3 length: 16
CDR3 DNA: TGTGCCAGCAGCCCACGACTAGCGGGGGCCCAGGGGACCCAGTACTTC
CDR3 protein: CASSPRLAGAQGTQYF

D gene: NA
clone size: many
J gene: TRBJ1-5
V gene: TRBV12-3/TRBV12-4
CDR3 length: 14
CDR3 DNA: TGTGCCAGCAGTCCCGGGACTAGCAATCAGCCCCAGCATTTT
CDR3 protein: CASSPGTSNQPQHF

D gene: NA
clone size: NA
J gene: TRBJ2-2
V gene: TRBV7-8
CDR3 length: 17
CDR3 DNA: TGTGCCAGCAGCCCCCTAGGCGGGACCTCGAACACCGGGGAGCTGTTTTTT
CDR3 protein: CASSPLGGTSNTGELFF

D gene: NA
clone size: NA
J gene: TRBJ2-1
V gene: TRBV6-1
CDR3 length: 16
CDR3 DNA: TGTGCCAGCAGTGAGGGTCCAATGGGTGGGTACAATGAGCAGTTCTTC
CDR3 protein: CASSEGPMGGYNEQFF

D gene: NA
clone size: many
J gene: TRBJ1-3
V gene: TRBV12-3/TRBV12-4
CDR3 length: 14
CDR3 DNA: TGTGCCAGCAGGGGCATAATGACTGGAAACACCATATATTTT
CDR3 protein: CASRGIMTGNTIYF

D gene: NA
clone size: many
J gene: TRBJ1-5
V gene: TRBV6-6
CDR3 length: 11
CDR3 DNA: TGTGCCAGCAGCTCTAATCAGCCCCAGCATTTT
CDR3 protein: CASSSNQPQHF

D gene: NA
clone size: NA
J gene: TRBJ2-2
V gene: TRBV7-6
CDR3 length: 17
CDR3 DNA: TGTGCCAGCAGACCTAAAACAGGGGAAGCGGGCACCGGGGAGCTGTTTTTT
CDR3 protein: CASRPKTGEAGTGELFF

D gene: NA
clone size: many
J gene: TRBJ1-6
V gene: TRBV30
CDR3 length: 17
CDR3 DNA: TGTGCCTGGAGGATCTTGGGCCGAAGCTCCTATAATTCACCCCTCCACTTT
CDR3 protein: CAWRILGRSSYNSPLHF

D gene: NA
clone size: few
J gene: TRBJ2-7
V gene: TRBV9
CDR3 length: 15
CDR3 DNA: TGTGCCAGCAGCGTAGAATTTCAGGGCCCCTACGAGCAGTACTTC
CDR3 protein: CASSVEFQGPYEQYF

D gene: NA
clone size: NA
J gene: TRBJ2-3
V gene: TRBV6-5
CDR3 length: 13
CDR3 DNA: TGTGCCAGCAGTTACGCAGCGAGGGATACGCAGTATTTT
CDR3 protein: CASSYAARDTQYF

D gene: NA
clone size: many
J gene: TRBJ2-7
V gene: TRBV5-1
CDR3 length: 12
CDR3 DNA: TGCGCCAGCAGCCTGGATGAGAGCGAGCAGTACTTC
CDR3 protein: CASSLDESEQYF

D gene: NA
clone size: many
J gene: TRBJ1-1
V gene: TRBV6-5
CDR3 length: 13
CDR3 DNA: TGTGCCAGCAGTTTGGGTGCCACCACTGAAGCTTTCTTT
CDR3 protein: CASSLGATTEAFF

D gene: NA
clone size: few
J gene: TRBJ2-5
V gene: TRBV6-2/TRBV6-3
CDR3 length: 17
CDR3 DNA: TGTGCCAGCAGTTACCCAGTGGCCGGCACGTGGCAAGAGACCCAGTACTTC
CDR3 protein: CASSYPVAGTWQETQYF

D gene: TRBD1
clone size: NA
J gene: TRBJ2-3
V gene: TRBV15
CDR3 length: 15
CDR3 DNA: TGTGCCACCAGCAGAACCGGACAGGGCACAGATACGCAGTATTTT
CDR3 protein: CATSRTGQGTDTQYF

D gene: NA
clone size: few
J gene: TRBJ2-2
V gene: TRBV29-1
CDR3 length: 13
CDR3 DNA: TGCAGCGTTGATAGCCCCGGGGCCGGGGAGCTGTTTTTT
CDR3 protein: CSVDSPGAGELFF

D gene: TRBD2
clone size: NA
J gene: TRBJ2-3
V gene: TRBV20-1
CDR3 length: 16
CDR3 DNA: TGCAGTGCTAGCTCCGGGACTAGCGGGGACACAGATACGCAGTATTTT
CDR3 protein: CSASSGTSGDTDTQYF